These 20 T cell receptor beta chains came from one sample sequenced in a study of a mutant IDH1 vaccine in newly diagnosed glioma. The time point here: week 35, safety follow-up. Topical imiquimod accompanied each vaccine dose, which consisted of 300 ug of mutant IDH1 20-mer peptide. Measured with immunoSEQ multiplex PCR; TCRdb has only the in-frame clones, and not every one. The profile shows tens of thousands of clones, around 86% of them singletons. No antigen is known for these receptors. The source material was PBMCs, sampled from a glioma patient whose treatment included an IDH1 peptide vaccine. The origin of the receptors is a woman aged 40 to 55 with glioma. Some clones in this sample may be carry-over from other donors' samples.

This chain connects TRBV19 to TRBJ1-2; the match to TRBD1 covers 7 bases. The V gene's germline CDR1 is LNHDA and CDR2 SQIVND (reference sequence). The CDR3 covers 14 residues. Unmatched junction bases numbered 7, after V lost 6 bases and J lost 3 bases. DNA for the CDR3: TGTGCCAGTAGAAGACAGGGCGGTGACTATGGCTACACCTTC. This sequence encodes CASRRQGGDYGYTF.

With respect to this clone: Possible read error: a much larger clone is one base away. This rearrangement joins TRBV6-4 to TRBJ2-3, with 8 positions matching TRBD2. Germline-derived CDR1 and CDR2 are MRHNA and SNTAGT. The J segment lost 2 bases and the V segment lost 0 bases, leaving 1 base of the junction unmatched. The CDR3 totals 15 residues. The CDR3 here is CASSDSAGDTDTQYF. The CDR3 DNA sequence: TGTGCCAGCAGTGACTCAGCGGGAGACACAGATACGCAGTATTTT.

Comment on this clone: This CDR3 is also generated by other DNA sequences in the sample. The V gene is TRBV4-3, the J gene TRBJ2-3, with 11 bases that match TRBD2. The CDR3 consists of 16 residues. V was pared by 1 base and J by 0 bases, with 0 bases of the junction left unmatched. Germline V lookup: CDR1 LGHNA, CDR2 YSLEER. The CDR3 sequence: CASSQVAGGSTDTQYF. The CDR3 DNA reads TGCGCCAGCAGCCAAGTAGCGGGAGGGAGCACAGATACGCAGTATTTT.

The chain combines TRBV5-1 with TRBJ2-5; D call uncertain. V was shortened by 5 bases and J by 5 bases, with 19 bases between the two germline ends. The germline V gene encodes CDR1 SGHRS and CDR2 YFSETQ. CDR3 size: 15 residues. The CDR3 bases are TGCGCCAGCAGAAGGTCGGCAGCCGTAGGTGAGACCCAGTACTTC. It encodes CASRRSAAVGETQYF.

The V and J genes are TRBV5-4 and TRBJ2-7, with 8 bases that match TRBD2. The ends lost 4 bases at V and 2 bases at J; junction bases unmatched: 8. CDR3 length: 15 amino acids. CDR1 and CDR2 from the germline V gene are SGHNT and YYREEE (reference sequence). The CDR3 sequence is CASSQSGSLAYEQYF. CDR3 bases: TGTGCCAGCAGCCAAAGCGGGAGCCTCGCCTACGAGCAGTACTTC.

The CDR3 sequence: CASSGAVMNTEAFF. CDR3 DNA: TGCGCCAGCAGCGGGGCAGTCATGAACACTGAAGCTTTCTTT. The gene calls are TRBV5-1 and TRBJ1-1; D might be TRBD1 (5 bases). The CDR3 is 14 amino acids. Trimming took off 4 bases at V and 0 bases at J, with 10 bases between the two ends. Per the germline V gene, CDR1 is SGHRS and CDR2 is YFSETQ.

The genes are TRBV19 and TRBJ2-2, with 10 bases fitting TRBD1. Germline V lookup: CDR1 LNHDA, CDR2 SQIVND (reference sequence). CDR3 length: 15 amino acids. V gave up 4 bases and J gave up 6 bases; unmatched junction bases: 5. CDR3 protein: CASSRRTGGAGELFF. The CDR3 nucleotides are TGTGCCAGTAGTAGGAGGACAGGGGGGGCCGGGGAGCTGTTTTTT.

The genes are TRBV5-6 and TRBJ1-2; D not certain. V was cut by 0 bases and J by 4 bases, with 13 bases left in between. Germline values: CDR1 SGHDT, CDR2 YYEEEE. The CDR3 has 15 amino acids. For the CDR3, the DNA is TGTGCCAGCAGCTTGGGGTTTGGCGGGAGCTATGGCTACACCTTC. Translated, it gives CASSLGFGGSYGYTF.

This clone was counted only a few times. The chain combines TRBV29-1 with TRBJ1-1, with TRBD1 as a possible D gene (5 bases). Germline values: CDR1 SQVTM, CDR2 ANQGSEA. Between the trimmed V and J ends, which lost 7 bases and 7 bases, there was a span of 13 bases. The CDR3 is 11 residues long. In DNA, the CDR3 is TGCAGCGGCCGACAGCAGGATGAAGCTTTCTTT. Amino acid sequence: CSGRQQDEAFF.

This clone has only one observation. The chain couples TRBV4-3 to TRBJ2-3, with 8 bases that match TRBD2. With 3 bases clipped from V and 6 bases from J, the junction kept 8 bases outside the gene matches. This CDR3 contains 15 residues. Germline CDR1 and CDR2: LGHNA and YSLEER. The CDR3 loop reads CASSQSGGPSDTQYF. The DNA of the CDR3 is TGCGCCAGCAGCCAGTCGGGGGGGCCATCGGATACGCAGTATTTT.

V and J are TRBV6-6 and TRBJ2-1, with a weak D call TRBD2 (6 bases). Germline CDR1 is MNHNY and CDR2 is SVGAGI (reference sequence). Trimming shortened V by 4 bases and J by 4 bases, and 17 bases separated the two germline ends. This CDR3 is 16 amino acids long. CDR3 in DNA: TGTGCCAGCAGTTTGCGGGGTTCGAAAATATACAATGAGCAGTTCTTC. Its translation is CASSLRGSKIYNEQFF.

The table lists this clone with a count of one. The CDR3 loop is CASSHRANNEQFF. CDR3 coding DNA: TGCGCCAGCAGCCATCGGGCAAACAATGAGCAGTTCTTC. The genes are TRBV4-3 and TRBJ2-1; D is undetermined. This CDR3 contains 13 residues. V was shortened by 3 bases and J by 5 bases, with 8 bases between the two germline ends. Germline CDR1 and CDR2: LGHNA and YSLEER.

In its sample, this clone was seen a few times. The gene calls are TRBV19 and TRBJ1-1; 8 bases are a match to TRBD1. Germline V gene lookup returns CDR1 LNHDA and CDR2 SQIVND (reference sequence). CDR3 length equals 16 residues. Trimming took 0 bases from V and 2 from J; bases not matched to a gene: 5. This chain's CDR3 is CASSIEDRVPNTEAFF. The CDR3 bases are TGTGCCAGTAGTATAGAGGACAGGGTCCCCAACACTGAAGCTTTCTTT. The full variable domain, completed using reference TRBV19 and TRBJ1-1, is DGGITQSPKYLFRKEGQNVTLSCEQNLNHDAMYWYRQDPGQGLRLIYYSQIVNDFQKGDIAEGYSVSREKKESFPLTVTSAQKNPTAFYLCASSIEDRVPNTEAFFGQGTRLTVV.

This chain links TRBV29-1 with TRBJ2-1; unclear D gene. Germline assignment: CDR1 SQVTM and CDR2 ANQGSEA. The CDR3 runs to 12 residues. Trimming took off 0 bases at V and 11 bases at J, with 11 bases between the two ends. CDR3 in amino acids: CSVEDTRTKQFF. The CDR3 nucleotides are TGCAGCGTTGAAGATACCCGGACCAAGCAGTTCTTC.

The rearrangement links TRBV11-2 to TRBJ2-2; D remains unclear. This CDR3 comprises 12 residues. The V end lost 6 bases, the J end lost 3 bases, and 5 bases lay between the germline ends. The germline V gene encodes CDR1 SGHAT and CDR2 FQNNGV. The CDR3 region is CASREYTGELFF. The CDR3 DNA reads TGTGCCAGCAGGGAATACACCGGGGAGCTGTTTTTT.

The CDR3 spells CASSPTRQGATYEQYF. Here the CDR3 DNA reads TGTGCCAGCAGTCCTACACGACAGGGGGCTACCTACGAGCAGTACTTC. This chain joins TRBV2 and TRBJ2-7; 10 bases agree with TRBD1. CDR1 is SNHLY, CDR2 FYNNEI, per germline. Germline trimming cut 5 bases from V and 2 bases from J; bases unmatched to any gene: 9. The CDR3 totals 16 residues.

The gene calls are TRBV5-1 and TRBJ1-1; D gene unclear. Trimming left V 4 bases short and J 4 bases short, with 14 bases between. Germline CDR1 SGHRS, CDR2 YFSETQ. The CDR3 has 14 amino acids. DNA for the CDR3: TGCGCCAGCAGCCCTTCCACAGTGTTCACTGAAGCTTTCTTT. Translation: CASSPSTVFTEAFF.

This rearrangement joins TRBV29-1 to TRBJ1-1, with D possibly being TRBD1 (5 bases). V lost 6 bases to trimming and J lost 10 bases, with 21 bases between them. CDR1 and CDR2 from the germline V gene are SQVTM and ANQGSEA. The CDR3 has 13 amino acids. The CDR3 region is CSVFTGTHRVAFF. Here the CDR3 DNA reads TGCAGCGTCTTCACCGGGACCCACCGTGTAGCTTTCTTT.

In its sample, this clone was seen once. V is TRBV5-1 and J is TRBJ1-5; a weak D match, TRBD1 (5 bases). The V gene lost 5 bases and the J gene lost 2 bases, with 8 bases spanning the gap. CDR1 is SGHRS, CDR2 YFSETQ, per germline. CDR3 length: 13 amino acids. The CDR3 DNA is TGCGCCAGCAGGGGGGAACGCAATCAGCCCCAGCATTTT. It yields the protein CASRGERNQPQHF.

V and J are TRBV2 and TRBJ2-3; D might be TRBD2 (6 bases). This CDR3 contains 14 residues. V was trimmed by 7 bases and J by 0 bases, leaving 11 bases between them. Germline values: CDR1 SNHLY, CDR2 FYNNEI. CDR3 protein: CASNPEGSTDTQYF. CDR3 nucleotide sequence: TGTGCCAGCAACCCGGAGGGGAGCACAGATACGCAGTATTTT.